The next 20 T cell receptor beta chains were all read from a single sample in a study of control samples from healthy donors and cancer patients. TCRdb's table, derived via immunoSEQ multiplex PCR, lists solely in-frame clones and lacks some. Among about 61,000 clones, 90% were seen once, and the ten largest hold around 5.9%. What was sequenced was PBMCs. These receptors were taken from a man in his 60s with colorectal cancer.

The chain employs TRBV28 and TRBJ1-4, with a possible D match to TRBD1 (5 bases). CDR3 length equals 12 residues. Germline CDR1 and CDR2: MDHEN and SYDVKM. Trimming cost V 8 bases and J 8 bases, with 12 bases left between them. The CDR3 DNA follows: TGTGCCAGCGGCTCCTGGGGCGAAAAACTGTTTTTT. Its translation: CASGSWGEKLFF.

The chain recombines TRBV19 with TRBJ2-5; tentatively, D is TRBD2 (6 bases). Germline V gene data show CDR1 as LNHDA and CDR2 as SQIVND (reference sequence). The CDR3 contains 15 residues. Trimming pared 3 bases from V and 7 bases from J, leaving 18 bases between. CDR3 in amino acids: CASSMGPWGDGTQYF. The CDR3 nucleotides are TGTGCCAGTAGTATGGGCCCCTGGGGGGATGGGACCCAGTACTTC. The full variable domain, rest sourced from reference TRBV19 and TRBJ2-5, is DGGITQSPKYLFRKEGQNVTLSCEQNLNHDAMYWYRQDPGQGLRLIYYSQIVNDFQKGDIAEGYSVSREKKESFPLTVTSAQKNPTAFYLCASSMGPWGDGTQYFGPGTRLLVL.

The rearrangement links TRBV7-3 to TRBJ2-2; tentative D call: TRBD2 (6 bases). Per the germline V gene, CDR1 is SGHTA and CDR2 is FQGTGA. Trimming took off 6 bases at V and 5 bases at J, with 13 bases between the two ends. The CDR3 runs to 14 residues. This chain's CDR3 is CASSRDLGTGELFF. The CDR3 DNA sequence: TGTGCCAGCAGTCGGGACTTAGGAACCGGGGAGCTGTTTTTT.

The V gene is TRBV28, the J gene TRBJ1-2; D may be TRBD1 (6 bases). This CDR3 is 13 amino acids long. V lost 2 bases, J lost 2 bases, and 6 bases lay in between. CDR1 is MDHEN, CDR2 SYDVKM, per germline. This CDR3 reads CASSLTGNYGYTF. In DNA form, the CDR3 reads TGTGCCAGCAGTTTAACAGGGAACTATGGCTACACCTTC.

In DNA, the CDR3 is TGTGCCAGTAAGCCGGACAGGGGTAGCACAGATACGCAGTATTTT. Its protein is CASKPDRGSTDTQYF. This chain uses TRBV19 with TRBJ2-3; TRBD1 matches 9 bases. The CDR3 spans 15 residues. Per the germline V gene, CDR1 is LNHDA and CDR2 is SQIVND (reference sequence). V gave up 7 bases and J gave up 0 bases; unmatched junction bases: 5. Using reference TRBV19 and TRBJ2-3 for the parts outside the CDR3, the full variable domain is DGGITQSPKYLFRKEGQNVTLSCEQNLNHDAMYWYRQDPGQGLRLIYYSQIVNDFQKGDIAEGYSVSREKKESFPLTVTSAQKNPTAFYLCASKPDRGSTDTQYFGPGTRLTVL.

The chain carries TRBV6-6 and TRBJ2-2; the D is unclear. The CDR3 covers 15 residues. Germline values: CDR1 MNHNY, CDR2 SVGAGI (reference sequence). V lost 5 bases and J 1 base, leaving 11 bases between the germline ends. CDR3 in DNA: TGTGCCAGCAGTAAGGACGGTATGAACACCGGGGAGCTGTTTTTT. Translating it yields CASSKDGMNTGELFF.

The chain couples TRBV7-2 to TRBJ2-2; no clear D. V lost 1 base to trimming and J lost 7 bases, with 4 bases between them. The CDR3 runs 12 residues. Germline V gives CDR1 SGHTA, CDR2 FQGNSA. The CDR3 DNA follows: TGTGCCAGCAGCTTAGAAGTCGGGGAGCTGTTTTTT. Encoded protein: CASSLEVGELFF.

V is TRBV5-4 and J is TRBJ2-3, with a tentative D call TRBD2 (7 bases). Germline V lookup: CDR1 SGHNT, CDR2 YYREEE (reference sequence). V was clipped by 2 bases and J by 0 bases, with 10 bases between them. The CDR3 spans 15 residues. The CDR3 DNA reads TGTGCCAGCAGCTTCCGGGGGGCGAGCACAGATACGCAGTATTTT. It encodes CASSFRGASTDTQYF.

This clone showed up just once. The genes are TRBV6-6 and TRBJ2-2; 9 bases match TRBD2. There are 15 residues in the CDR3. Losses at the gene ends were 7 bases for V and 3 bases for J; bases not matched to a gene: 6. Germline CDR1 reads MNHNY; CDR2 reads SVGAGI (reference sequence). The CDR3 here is CASTRRGGDTGELFF. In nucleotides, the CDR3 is TGTGCCAGCACCCGACGCGGGGGGGACACCGGGGAGCTGTTTTTT.

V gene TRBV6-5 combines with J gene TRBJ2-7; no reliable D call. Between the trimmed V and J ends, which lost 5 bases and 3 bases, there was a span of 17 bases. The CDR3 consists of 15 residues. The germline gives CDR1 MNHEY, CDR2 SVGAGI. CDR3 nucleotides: TGTGCCAGCAGTCCTAGACACGCACAGAACTACGAGCAGTACTTC. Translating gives CASSPRHAQNYEQYF.

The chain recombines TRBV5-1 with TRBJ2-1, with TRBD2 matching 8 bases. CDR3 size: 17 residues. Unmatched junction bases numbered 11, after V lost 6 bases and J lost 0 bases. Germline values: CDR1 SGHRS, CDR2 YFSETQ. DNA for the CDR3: TGCGCCAGCAAACCCACCAGCGGGGGTATCTCCTACAATGAGCAGTTCTTC. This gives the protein CASKPTSGGISYNEQFF.

The CDR3 reads CASSPEGRAMETQYF. CDR3 DNA sequence: TGTGCCAGCAGCCCCGAAGGCCGGGCTATGGAGACCCAGTACTTC. The chain carries TRBV7-8 and TRBJ2-5; no clear D. With 5 bases removed from V and 5 bases from J, the gap between germline ends came to 18 bases. This CDR3 is 15 amino acids long. Looked up from germline, CDR1 is SGHVS and CDR2 is FQNEAQ.

The CDR3 reads CASGRDRQETQYF. The CDR3 coding sequence is TGCGCCAGCGGAAGGGACAGGCAAGAGACCCAGTACTTC. The chain has TRBV10-2 and TRBJ2-5, with 8 bases matching TRBD1. CDR1 and CDR2 from the germline V gene are WSHSY and SAAADI. Losses at the gene ends were 8 bases for V and 2 bases for J; bases not matched to a gene: 4. The CDR3 totals 13 residues.

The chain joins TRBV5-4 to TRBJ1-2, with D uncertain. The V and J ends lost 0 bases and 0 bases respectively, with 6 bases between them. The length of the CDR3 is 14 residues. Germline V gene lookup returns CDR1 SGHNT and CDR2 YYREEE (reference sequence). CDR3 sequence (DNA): TGTGCCAGCAGCTTGGTTGGGTCTAACTATGGCTACACCTTC. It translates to CASSLVGSNYGYTF.

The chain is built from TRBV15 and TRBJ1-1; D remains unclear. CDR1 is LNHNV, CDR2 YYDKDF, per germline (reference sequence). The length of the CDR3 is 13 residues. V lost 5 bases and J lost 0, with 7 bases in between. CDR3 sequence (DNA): TGTGCCACCAGCTCCGGACTGAACACTGAAGCTTTCTTT. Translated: CATSSGLNTEAFF.

The CDR3 region has the DNA TGTGCCAGCAGCTTAGGCATGAAAGAGACCCAGTACTTC. Translated, it gives CASSLGMKETQYF. V and J are TRBV7-2 and TRBJ2-5; D unresolved. This CDR3 comprises 13 residues. The V end was cut by 1 base, the J end by 3 bases, with 6 bases between. CDR1 is SGHTA, CDR2 FQGNSA, per germline.

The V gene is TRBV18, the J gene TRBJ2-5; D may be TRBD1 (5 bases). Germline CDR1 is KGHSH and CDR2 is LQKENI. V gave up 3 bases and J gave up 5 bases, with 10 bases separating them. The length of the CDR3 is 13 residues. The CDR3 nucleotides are TGTGCCAGCTCACCCCAGGGCTGGGAGACCCAGTACTTC. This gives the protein CASSPQGWETQYF.

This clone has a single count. The CDR3: CASSLGQAGFYEQYF. DNA for the CDR3: TGTGCCAGCAGCTTGGGGCAGGCAGGGTTCTACGAGCAGTACTTC. This chain links TRBV5-5 with TRBJ2-7; tentatively, D is TRBD1 (5 bases). The CDR3 has 15 residues. The germline V gene encodes CDR1 SGHKS and CDR2 YYEKEE (reference sequence). Deletions cut 0 bases from V and 3 bases from J, with 13 bases between.

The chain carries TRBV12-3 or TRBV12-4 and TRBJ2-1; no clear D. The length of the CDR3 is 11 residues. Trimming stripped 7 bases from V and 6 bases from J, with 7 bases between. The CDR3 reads CASTLTNEQFF. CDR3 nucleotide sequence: TGTGCCAGCACCTTAACCAATGAGCAGTTCTTC.

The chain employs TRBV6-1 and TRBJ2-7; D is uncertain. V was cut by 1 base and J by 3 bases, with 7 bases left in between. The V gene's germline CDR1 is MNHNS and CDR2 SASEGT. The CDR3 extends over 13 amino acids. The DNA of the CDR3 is TGTGCCAGCAGTGAAGGACGCAACTACGAGCAGTACTTC. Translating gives CASSEGRNYEQYF.